These T cell receptor beta chains were read from a single sample in a study of breast tumors, draining lymph nodes, adjacent tissues. TCRdb recomputed calls from the multiplex PCR reads with MiXCR, one row per CDR3 protein. Of some 230,000 distinct CDR3 sequences in the sample, under 35% were seen once. Sequenced input: axillary lymph node tissue. The source of these receptors is a female donor with breast cancer. Some clones in this sample may be carry-over from other donors' samples. The CDR3 runs from the conserved cysteine through the conserved F or W. A D gene is named only where the DNA matches it firmly. Rows give clone size only sometimes, using once, few, many, or a class for an expanded clone.

>TRBJ1-5|TRBV2|NA|many|13
CASSGGPNQPQHF
TGTGCCAGCAGTGGGGGGCCCAATCAGCCCCAGCATTTT
>TRBJ2-1|TRBV10-3|TRBD1|many|20
CAISESGQGSRGSSYNEQFF
TGTGCCATCAGTGAGTCGGGACAGGGCTCGCGGGGAAGCTCCTACAATGAGCAGTTCTTC
>TRBJ2-2|TRBV14|NA|many|14
CASSPLGQTGELFF
TGTGCCAGCAGCCCACTAGGTCAAACCGGGGAGCTGTTTTTT
>TRBJ1-6|TRBV5-1|TRBD1|NA|16
CASSSTVQGRNSPLHF
TGCGCCAGCAGCTCTACCGTACAGGGGAGGAATTCACCCCTCCACTTT
>TRBJ2-2|TRBV19|NA|many|18
CASRTGRQGQVKSGELFF
TGTGCCAGTAGGACTGGCCGGCAGGGACAAGTCAAGTCCGGGGAGCTGTTTTTT
>TRBJ2-1|TRBV30|NA|few|15
CAWREAFSSYNEQFF
TGTGCCTGGAGGGAAGCGTTTAGCTCCTACAATGAGCAGTTCTTC
>TRBJ2-1|TRBV9|NA|NA|15
CASSHTLSSYNEQFF
TGTGCCAGCAGCCACACACTTAGCTCCTACAATGAGCAGTTCTTC
>TRBJ1-3|TRBV19|TRBD1|many|16
CASSTRTGGSGNTIYF
TGTGCCAGTAGTACGCGGACAGGGGGCTCTGGAAACACCATATATTTT
>TRBJ1-2|TRBV24-1|TRBD1|many|15
CATSDPGQGNYGYTF
TGTGCCACCAGTGACCCGGGACAGGGGAATTATGGCTACACCTTC
>TRBJ2-2|TRBV24-1|TRBD2|many|15
CATSALGLAGGELFF
TGTGCCACCAGTGCCTTGGGACTAGCAGGCGGGGAGCTGTTTTTT
>TRBJ2-1|TRBV20-1|NA|many|14
CSARDLDAMDEQFF
TGCAGTGCTAGAGATCTCGACGCCATGGATGAGCAGTTCTTC
>TRBJ2-7|TRBV7-9|TRBD1|many|14
CASSRGTGPYEQYF
TGTGCCAGCAGCCGGGGGACAGGCCCCTACGAGCAGTACTTC
>TRBJ2-1|TRBV19|TRBD2|many|18
CASSATRTSGYPYNEQFF
TGTGCCAGTAGTGCAACACGGACTAGCGGCTACCCCTACAATGAGCAGTTCTTC
>TRBJ1-5|TRBV12-3/TRBV12-4|NA|many|12
CASQNGGQPQHF
TGTGCCAGCCAAAATGGGGGGCAGCCCCAGCATTTT
>TRBJ1-5|TRBV9|TRBD1|NA|17
CASSVGTVLVGDQPQHF
TGTGCCAGCAGCGTCGGGACAGTTCTAGTTGGAGATCAGCCCCAGCATTTT
>TRBJ2-7|TRBV6-1|NA|many|13
CASSITDAYEQYF
TGTGCCAGCAGTATAACGGATGCCTACGAGCAGTACTTC
>TRBJ1-6|TRBV7-2|TRBD1|once|14
CASSFGQGDSPLHF
TGTGCCAGCAGCTTTGGACAGGGGGATTCACCCCTCCACTTT
>TRBJ1-1|TRBV5-1|NA|NA|14
CASSLYREHTEAFF
TGCGCCAGCAGCTTGTACAGGGAACACACTGAAGCTTTCTTT
>TRBJ1-3|TRBV9|NA|many|15
CASSVDSDSGNTIYF
TGTGCCAGCAGCGTAGATTCAGACTCTGGAAACACCATATATTTT
>TRBJ1-3|TRBV7-9|TRBD1|NA|14
CASETGGGENTIYF
TGTGCCAGCGAGACAGGGGGCGGTGAAAACACCATATATTTT
>TRBJ2-7|TRBV12-3/TRBV12-4|NA|many|11
CASGNRERQYF
TGTGCCAGCGGAAACAGGGAAAGGCAGTACTTC
>TRBJ1-6|TRBV2|NA|many|14
CASSGDSYNSPLHF
TGTGCCAGCAGTGGAGACAGCTATAATTCACCCCTCCACTTT
>TRBJ1-2|TRBV9|TRBD1|few|15
CASSGSWTGDYGSTF
TGTGCCAGCAGCGGATCTTGGACAGGGGACTATGGCTCCACCTTC
>TRBJ1-5|TRBV10-3|NA|many|14
CAIKGWSGNQPQHF
TGTGCCATAAAGGGATGGAGCGGCAATCAGCCCCAGCATTTT
>TRBJ2-5|TRBV6-2/TRBV6-3|NA|NA|13
CASSDDGTQPQYF
TGTGCCAGCAGCGACGACGGCACTCAGCCCCAGTACTTC
>TRBJ2-2|TRBV27|TRBD1|few|16
CASSLWTGAGTGELFF
TGTGCCAGCAGTTTATGGACAGGGGCGGGCACCGGGGAGCTGTTTTTT
>TRBJ1-5|TRBV2|TRBD1|NA|14
CASGRGQGWQPQHF
TGTGCCAGCGGACGGGGACAGGGCTGGCAGCCCCAGCATTTT
>TRBJ1-2|TRBV5-4|NA|NA|13
CASSPRGRNGYTF
TGTGCCAGCAGCCCGCGAGGACGGAATGGCTACACCTTC
>TRBJ2-5|TRBV13|NA|NA|14
CASSHEHLRETQYF
TGTGCCAGCAGTCATGAGCATCTTCGGGAGACCCAGTACTTC
>TRBJ2-3|TRBV7-8|TRBD2|many|17
CASSLTAYSGDTDTQYF
TGTGCCAGCAGCTTAACGGCGTACAGCGGGGACACAGATACGCAGTATTTT
>TRBJ1-2|TRBV5-1|TRBD1|NA|18
CASSGSRGDSASVGGYTF
TGTGCCAGCAGCGGATCCCGAGGGGACAGCGCCTCCGTAGGGGGCTACACCTTC
>TRBJ1-6|TRBV20-1|TRBD1|NA|12
CSAGTGFSPLHF
TGCAGTGCGGGGACAGGGTTTTCACCCCTCCACTTT
>TRBJ1-6|TRBV4-3|TRBD1|many|16
CASSQEVTGGNSPLHF
TGCGCCAGCAGCCAAGAGGTCACAGGGGGAAATTCACCCCTCCACTTT
>TRBJ2-7|TRBV5-1|TRBD1|many|13
CASSKGQGFEQYF
TGCGCCAGCAGCAAGGGACAGGGGTTTGAGCAGTACTTC
>TRBJ1-5|TRBV7-8|NA|many|14
CASSRSGLGQPQHF
TGTGCCAGCAGCCGATCAGGTCTCGGTCAGCCCCAGCATTTT
>TRBJ2-3|TRBV29-1|NA|many|12
CSVSPVGNTQYF
TGCAGCGTGTCCCCGGTGGGAAATACGCAGTATTTT
>TRBJ2-7|TRBV7-3|TRBD1|once|14
CASSPGGGTGEQYF
TGTGCCAGCAGTCCAGGAGGCGGGACAGGGGAGCAGTACTTC
>TRBJ1-5|TRBV7-2|TRBD1|many|15
CASSLEGARNQPQHF
TGTGCCAGCAGCTTGGAGGGGGCCCGCAATCAGCCCCAGCATTTT
>TRBJ2-3|TRBV11-2|TRBD2|many|17
CASSLLAGRPGADTQYF
TGTGCCAGCAGCTTACTAGCGGGTAGACCGGGGGCAGATACGCAGTATTTT
>TRBJ2-1|TRBV9|TRBD2|many|14
CASGGLAGGNEQFF
TGTGCCAGCGGGGGACTAGCGGGGGGCAATGAGCAGTTCTTC
>TRBJ1-2|TRBV7-8|TRBD1|NA|16
CASSLGDRGLVYGYTF
TGTGCCAGCAGCTTAGGCGACAGGGGGCTTGTCTATGGCTACACCTTC
>TRBJ2-7|TRBV2|NA|many|13
CASRLAVKYEQYF
TGTGCCAGCAGGTTGGCAGTTAAGTACGAGCAGTACTTC
>TRBJ2-1|TRBV2|NA|many|11
CASAPVDEQFF
TGTGCCAGCGCCCCTGTGGATGAGCAGTTCTTC
>TRBJ1-6|TRBV7-9|NA|NA|14
CASSPAGDNSPLHF
TGTGCCAGCAGCCCCGCCGGAGATAATTCACCCCTCCACTTT
>TRBJ1-1|TRBV5-1|NA|NA|17
CASSLGLLSPVNTEAFF
TGCGCCAGCAGCTTGGGTCTGCTGTCCCCCGTTAACACTGAAGCTTTCTTT